This TCR beta chain was captured by sequencing in a study of T-cell reconstitution after alpha-beta-depleted transplantation in children. Only a few counts were recorded for this clonotype. Its cognate antigen is unknown. Overall study results and limits: By one year post-transplant, T-cell counts and diversity largely arose from T cells that were newly produced. Several hundred expanded graft clones reportedly were the source of alpha-beta T cells about two months after transplant.

Germline CDR1 is MDHEN and CDR2 is SYDVKM. V lost 8 bases and J 1 base, leaving 12 bases between the germline ends. This CDR3 contains 14 residues. Unique molecular identifiers were built into the TCRbeta library. TCRdb recomputed calls from the PCR reads with MiXCR, one row per CDR3 protein. The sample yields fewer than 450,000 distinct CDR3 sequences, about a sixth seen once. This TCR came from a male patient aged 2 to 10 who had a stem cell transplant for acute lymphoblastic leukemia, so the T cells may come from the graft donor. The rearrangement uses TRBV28 and TRBJ2-1, with D possibly TRBD2 on 5 matching bases. Sample: PBMCs, mostly from graft donor cells, taken 360 days after TCRalphabeta/CD19-depleted stem cell transplant. The CDR3 loop reads CASGRRGSYNEQFF. The CDR3 DNA is TGTGCCAGCGGGCGAAGAGGGTCCTACAATGAGCAGTTCTTC.